The T cell receptor beta chain under discussion was sequenced for a study of blood T cell repertoires in COVID-19. Trimming stripped 2 bases from V and 5 bases from J, with 15 bases between. CDR1 SGHRS and CDR2 YFSETQ come from the germline V gene. The CDR3 totals 15 residues. Authors' data handling: Quantification of nucleated cells was approximated via reference gene primer amplification. Assay: immunoSEQ multiplex PCR; the TCRdb copy retains only in-frame clones and omits some. V, J and clone size were drawn from that table, and D and trimming were deduced from the DNA. The sample contains approximately 180,000 clones, 82% of which appear only once.

The sequence came from a woman in her 70s with acute or convalescent COVID-19. The sequenced sample consisted of peripheral blood. The genes are TRBV5-1 and TRBJ2-3; the D gene is possibly TRBD1 (6 bases). CDR3 sequence: CASSFTRGTGDTQYF. CDR3 sequence (DNA): TGCGCCAGCAGCTTCACAAGGGGGACGGGAGATACGCAGTATTTT.